The 10 T cell receptor beta chains presented below share a single source sample, sequenced in a study of CD8+ T cells in alopecia areata. Reverse transcription of extracted RNA yielded cDNA, which provided the sequencing template. Measured with immunoSEQ multiplex PCR; TCRdb has only the in-frame clones, and not every one. Among about 94,000 clones listed, about 70% were seen once. Regarding treatment: oral pan-JAK inhibitor, 5-10 mg twice daily. The sample in question was CD8+ T cells sorted from blood, obtained around week 44, from a patient treated with tofacitinib. The receptors were gathered from a human donor with alopecia areata.

The V call is TRBV7-9, the J call TRBJ1-2; D gene ambiguous. CDR1 and CDR2 (germline): SEHNR, FQNEAQ (reference sequence). V lost 5 bases to trimming and J lost 6 bases, with 10 bases between them. There are 12 residues in the CDR3. The CDR3 sequence is CASSPAMDGYTF. The CDR3 nucleotides read TGTGCCAGCAGCCCCGCAATGGATGGCTACACCTTC.

The CDR3 loop reads CASSQDTGGNSPLHF. The CDR3 bases are TGCGCCAGCAGCCAAGATACAGGGGGTAATTCACCCCTCCACTTT. V gene TRBV4-3 combines with J gene TRBJ1-6, with 8 bases fitting TRBD1. CDR1 and CDR2 (germline): LGHNA, YSLEER. The junction had 1 base not matched to a gene; V was cut back by 0 bases and J by 6 bases. This CDR3 comprises 15 residues.

The genes are TRBV10-3 and TRBJ2-7, with 8 bases identical to TRBD1. Trimming at V came to 5 bases and at J to 0 bases, leaving 3 bases not matched to a gene. Germline values: CDR1 ENHRY, CDR2 SYGVKD. The length of the CDR3 is 14 residues. This CDR3 reads CAISPGGYSYEQYF. CDR3 bases: TGTGCCATCAGTCCAGGGGGCTACTCCTACGAGCAGTACTTC.

V usage is TRBV4-1 and J usage is TRBJ1-2, with D perhaps matching TRBD1 (6 bases). This CDR3 has 15 amino acids. In germline, CDR1 is MGHRA, CDR2 YSYEKL. Trimming shortened V by 4 bases and J by 4 bases, and 16 bases separated the two germline ends. The CDR3: CASSLRVGDIYGYTF. CDR3 in DNA: TGCGCCAGCAGCCTAAGGGTTGGGGACATCTATGGCTACACCTTC.

The J gene is TRBJ1-4, the V gene TRBV7-9; D might be TRBD1 (5 bases). Deletions cut 3 bases from V and 5 bases from J, with 7 bases between. The CDR3 runs 13 residues. CDR1 and CDR2 (germline): SEHNR, FQNEAQ (reference sequence). CDR3: CASSLGPNEKLFF. DNA for the CDR3: TGTGCCAGCAGCTTGGGGCCAAATGAAAAACTGTTTTTT. Complete variable domain (other parts from reference TRBV7-9 and TRBJ1-4): DTGVSQNPRHKITKRGQNVTFRCDPISEHNRLYWYRQTLGQGPEFLTYFQNEAQLEKSRLLSDRFSAERPKGSFSTLEIQRTEQGDSAMYLCASSLGPNEKLFFGSGTQLSVL.

This clone came up a few times. The gene calls are TRBV29-1 and TRBJ2-2; possible D gene TRBD1, 6 bases. Germline CDR1 reads SQVTM; CDR2 reads ANQGSEA. V was clipped by 6 bases and J by 6 bases, with 17 bases between them. There are 14 residues in the CDR3. CDR3: CSVATGLSPGELFF. CDR3 sequence (DNA): TGCAGCGTAGCTACAGGGTTAAGCCCCGGGGAGCTGTTTTTT.

The V gene is TRBV6-9, the J gene TRBJ1-1, with D tentatively TRBD1 (5 bases). The CDR3 spans 14 residues. V was pared by 2 bases and J by 1 base, with 8 bases between. CDR1 and CDR2 (germline): MNHGY, SVAAGI. CDR3 coding DNA: TGTGCCAGCAGTTATGAAAGGGGGAACACTGAAGCTTTCTTT. Translation gives CASSYERGNTEAFF.

J is TRBJ1-1 and V is TRBV5-6, with TRBD1 as a possible D gene (5 bases). Trimming left V 5 bases short and J 1 base short, with 6 bases between. The CDR3 runs 12 residues. Germline V gives CDR1 SGHDT, CDR2 YYEEEE. CDR3 nucleotides: TGTGCCAGCAGAGGACAGAACACTGAAGCTTTCTTT. The encoded protein is CASRGQNTEAFF.

The chain couples TRBV15 to TRBJ1-3; the D is unclear. This CDR3 region has 15 residues. V lost 0 bases to trimming and J lost 4 bases, with 10 bases between them. Germline-derived CDR1 and CDR2 are LNHNV and YYDKDF (reference sequence). CDR3 amino acids: CATSREGRLGNTIYF. CDR3 in DNA: TGTGCCACCAGCAGAGAGGGCAGGCTAGGAAACACCATATATTTT.

The chain combines TRBV27 with TRBJ1-5, with a possible D match to TRBD1 (6 bases). CDR1 and CDR2 from the germline V gene are MNHEY and SMNVEV (reference sequence). Trimming pared 9 bases from V and 1 base from J, leaving 13 bases between. The CDR3 extends over 14 amino acids. The CDR3 DNA reads as TGTGCCAGTCGGGGGACACCGAGCAATCAGCCCCAGCATTTT. This translates into CASRGTPSNQPQHF.